One sample yielded the 19 T cell receptor beta chains listed below, sequenced in a study of T cells in Graves' hyperthyroidism and ophthalmopathy. Amplification yielded TCR beta CDR3 regions, with RNA transcripts as the source. The study used the HTBI primer set for a first-round RT-PCR of the TCR CDR3. TCRdb redid the calling of the multiplex PCR reads with MiXCR, one entry per CDR3 protein. The table lists about 560,000 distinct CDR3 sequences, 46% of them singletons. Sequencing was performed on peripheral blood or thyroid tissue (not recorded which). These receptors were obtained from a woman in her late teens or twenties with Graves' hyperthyroidism.

This clonotype was seen many times. The chain has TRBV2 and TRBJ1-5; D unclear. The V gene lost 5 bases and the J gene lost 1 base, with 6 bases spanning the gap. CDR3 length: 13 amino acids. Germline V gives CDR1 SNHLY, CDR2 FYNNEI. The CDR3 here is CASSYRSNQPQHF. The CDR3 region has the DNA TGTGCCAGCAGTTATCGGAGCAATCAGCCCCAGCATTTT.

The chain recombines TRBV5-1 with TRBJ2-2, with TRBD1 as a possible D gene (5 bases). The V end was cut by 0 bases, the J end by 1 base, with 7 bases between. Germline V gene lookup returns CDR1 SGHRS and CDR2 YFSETQ. The CDR3 consists of 15 residues. The CDR3 DNA reads TGCGCCAGCAGCTTGGTTCAGGGGAACACCGGGGAGCTGTTTTTT. Protein product: CASSLVQGNTGELFF.

This sequence joins TRBV2 and TRBJ1-4, with 8 bases fitting TRBD1. V lost 7 bases and J lost 1; bases outside the gene matches: 5. The CDR3 spans 15 residues. CDR1 SNHLY and CDR2 FYNNEI come from the germline V gene. The CDR3 reads CASTQGAGTNEKLFF. The CDR3 DNA reads TGTGCCAGCACCCAGGGGGCTGGAACTAATGAAAAACTGTTTTTT. The full variable domain, with the rest looked up from reference TRBV2 and TRBJ1-4, is EPEVTQTPSHQVTQMGQEVILRCVPISNHLYFYWYRQILGQKVEFLVSFYNNEISEKSEIFDDQFSVERPDGSNFTLKIRSTKLEDSAMYFCASTQGAGTNEKLFFGSGTQLSVL.

CDR3 region: CASSSWTASYEQYF. In DNA form, the CDR3 reads TGTGCCAGCAGTTCCTGGACAGCCTCCTACGAGCAGTACTTC. This chain uses TRBV12-3 or TRBV12-4 with TRBJ2-7; tentatively, D is TRBD1 (6 bases). The germline V and J ends were trimmed by 4 bases and 0 bases, with 10 bases remaining between them. This CDR3 is 14 amino acids long.

The CDR3: CASSFSGGPETQYF. DNA for the CDR3: TGTGCCAGCAGCTTCTCGGGAGGGCCGGAGACCCAGTACTTC. This chain joins TRBV7-7 and TRBJ2-5; TRBD2 matches at 8 bases. The V gene end was trimmed by 3 bases and the J gene end by 5 bases; junction bases not matched to a gene: 5. The CDR3 has 14 amino acids. CDR1 is SSHAT, CDR2 FNYEAQ, per germline (reference sequence).

The CDR3 is CATDRGASRNGYTF. CDR3 nucleotide sequence: TGTGCCACTGACAGGGGGGCTAGTCGGAATGGCTACACCTTC. This chain connects TRBV15 to TRBJ1-2; 9 bases agree with TRBD1. Germline V gives CDR1 LNHNV, CDR2 YYDKDF (reference sequence). This CDR3 contains 14 residues. Trimming at V came to 9 bases and at J to 6 bases, leaving 11 bases not matched to a gene.

With respect to this clonotype: Sequence at one end of the junction differs from germline and may be a read error. The chain employs TRBV6-6 and TRBJ2-7; D possibly corresponds to TRBD2 (6 bases). The length of the CDR3 is 12 residues. Germline V CDR1 and CDR2: MNHNY, SVGAGI (reference sequence). The CDR3 sequence: CASSSQTGTRDF. CDR3 nucleotide sequence: TGTGCCAGCAGTTCCCAGACCGGGACTCGTGACTTC.

This clonotype appeared a single time. The V call is TRBV10-3, the J call TRBJ2-5; D may be TRBD1 (6 bases). The germline gives CDR1 ENHRY, CDR2 SYGVKD. This CDR3 comprises 14 residues. V shed 10 bases and J shed 1 base, with 16 bases lying between them. The CDR3 nucleotides read TGTGCCAGCACCCCGGACAGTGCCCAAGAGACCCAGTACTTC. Protein: CASTPDSAQETQYF.

This clonotype was detected many times. The chain carries TRBV10-3 and TRBJ1-2; no clear D. The length of the CDR3 is 16 residues. CDR1 and CDR2 (germline): ENHRY, SYGVKD. V lost 0 bases and J lost 2, with 13 bases in between. The CDR3 region has the DNA TGTGCCATCAGTGAGTCTTACAGAACGGGGAACTATGGCTACACCTTC. Its translation is CAISESYRTGNYGYTF.

This clonotype was observed many times. This chain uses TRBV29-1 with TRBJ1-2; no definite D call. Per germline, CDR1 SQVTM and CDR2 ANQGSEA. The CDR3 consists of 10 residues. V lost 6 bases and J lost 6, with 8 bases in between. The CDR3 reads CSVVENGYTF. The CDR3 DNA is TGCAGCGTCGTGGAGAATGGCTACACCTTC.

J is TRBJ1-2 and V is TRBV2; D not resolved. The length of the CDR3 is 9 residues. V gave up 11 bases and J gave up 4 bases, with 5 bases separating them. The V gene's germline CDR1 is SNHLY and CDR2 FYNNEI. The CDR3, as DNA: TGTGCCCGAACCTATGGCTACACCTTC. Protein: CARTYGYTF.

This chain links TRBV12-3 or TRBV12-4 with TRBJ1-1, with D possibly TRBD1 on 5 matching bases. This CDR3 comprises 14 residues. V dropped 3 bases and J dropped 2 bases, with 10 bases sitting between them. CDR3 in DNA: TGTGCCAGCAGTTTGACAGAAATCAACACTGAAGCTTTCTTT. Translating gives CASSLTEINTEAFF.

This clonotype was counted only a few times. This sequence joins TRBV2 and TRBJ2-7; weak D call: TRBD2 (6 bases). V lost 3 bases and J 1 base, leaving 13 bases between the germline ends. This CDR3 comprises 15 residues. Germline V gene sequence: CDR1 SNHLY, CDR2 FYNNEI. The CDR3 bases are TGTGCCAGCAGTGAGTGGAGGGGCTCTTCCTACGAGCAGTACTTC. Amino acid sequence: CASSEWRGSSYEQYF.

The chain employs TRBV9 and TRBJ1-3; TRBD1 might be the D (5 bases). The CDR3 is made up of 15 amino acids. Germline assignment: CDR1 SGDLS and CDR2 YYNGEE. Trimming shortened V by 3 bases and J by 2 bases, and 12 bases separated the two germline ends. In nucleotides, the CDR3 is TGTGCCAGCAGCGACACCGGGACGGCTGGAAACACCATATATTTT. Amino acids: CASSDTGTAGNTIYF.

The V gene is TRBV2, the J gene TRBJ1-2, with D perhaps matching TRBD1 (5 bases). V was pared by 2 bases and J by 6 bases, with 13 bases between. CDR1 is SNHLY and CDR2 is FYNNEI in the germline V gene. The CDR3 has 14 amino acids. The CDR3 protein is CASSETGTSDGYTF. The CDR3 DNA is TGTGCCAGCAGTGAAACCGGGACGAGTGATGGCTACACCTTC. Looking up the rest from reference TRBV2 and TRBJ1-2 gives the full variable domain: EPEVTQTPSHQVTQMGQEVILRCVPISNHLYFYWYRQILGQKVEFLVSFYNNEISEKSEIFDDQFSVERPDGSNFTLKIRSTKLEDSAMYFCASSETGTSDGYTFGSGTRLTVV.

This rearrangement joins TRBV7-2 to TRBJ1-5; D call uncertain. The CDR3 totals 14 residues. CDR1 is SGHTA and CDR2 is FQGNSA in the germline V gene. The V gene lost 1 base and the J gene lost 14 bases, with 18 bases spanning the gap. CDR3 coding DNA: TGTGCCAGCAGCTTAGGTGGTCAAAGCTCCTACGAGCATTTT. Translating gives CASSLGGQSSYEHF.

CDR3: CSASQQRLHEAFF. The CDR3 DNA is TGCAGTGCTAGTCAACAGAGGCTGCACGAAGCTTTCTTT. The genes are TRBV20-1 and TRBJ1-1; D not resolved. Per germline, CDR1 DFQATT and CDR2 SNEGSKA (reference sequence). The CDR3 extends over 13 amino acids. Trimming removed 3 bases from V and 8 bases from J, with 16 bases in between.

The V gene is TRBV25-1, the J gene TRBJ1-2, with D possibly being TRBD1 (5 bases). CDR1 MGHDK and CDR2 SYGVNS come from the germline V gene. V lost 0 bases and J 8 bases, leaving 10 bases between the germline ends. The CDR3 consists of 13 residues. CDR3 residues: CASSEYGRGGYTF. The CDR3 DNA sequence: TGTGCCAGCAGTGAATATGGGCGGGGCGGCTACACCTTC.

This clonotype came up a few times. The V and J genes are TRBV2 and TRBJ1-1; no clear D. CDR1 is SNHLY, CDR2 FYNNEI, per germline. The V end was cut by 7 bases, the J end by 5 bases, with 8 bases between. This CDR3 spans 11 amino acids. The CDR3 nucleotides read TGTGCCAGCACCGGTTTAACTGAAGCTTTCTTT. This gives the protein CASTGLTEAFF.